Each of the 18 T cell receptor beta chains below was sequenced from the same sample in a study of Ad26.COV2.S vaccination and SARS-CoV-2 variants. Only in-frame clones appear in the TCRdb table, and some are missing; sequencing was by immunoSEQ multiplex PCR. The profile shows nearly 400,000 clones, about 89% of them singletons. Treatment indicated: about 20 received Ad26.COV2.S at low or high dose, single or two shots; several received placebo; per-sample allocation not given. Repertoires come from day 63 after the first vaccine or placebo injection. The sequenced sample was peripheral blood, obtained in a trial of Ad26.COV2.S vaccine versus placebo. The origin of the receptors is a person between 18 and 65 years old who received the Ad26.COV2.S COVID-19 vaccine or a placebo.

This chain links TRBV27 with TRBJ2-3; TRBD2 matches 15 bases. Germline assignment: CDR1 MNHEY and CDR2 SMNVEV (reference sequence). With 7 bases clipped from V and 4 bases from J, the junction kept 3 bases outside the gene matches. The CDR3 totals 15 residues. CDR3 bases: TGTGCCAGCACCAGGACTAGCGGGAGGGCAGATACGCAGTATTTT. Translation gives CASTRTSGRADTQYF.

This chain links TRBV28 with TRBJ2-7, with TRBD2 matching over 7 bases. Trimming removed 2 bases from V and 6 bases from J; junction bases left unmatched: 7. The CDR3 sequence is 14 residues long. The germline gives CDR1 MDHEN, CDR2 SYDVKM. In nucleotides, the CDR3 is TGTGCCAGCAGTTTAGGCCTAGCGGTCTCCGAGCAGTACTTC. The encoded protein is CASSLGLAVSEQYF.

The rearrangement uses TRBV12-3 or TRBV12-4 and TRBJ1-2, with 9 bases matching TRBD1. The CDR3 has 13 amino acids. V lost 6 bases to trimming and J lost 7 bases; unmatched junction nucleotides: 6. The CDR3 bases are TGTGCCAGCAGAACGACAGGGGGTGGTGGCTACACCTTC. It codes for CASRTTGGGGYTF.

This chain links TRBV28 with TRBJ2-7; D possibly matches TRBD1 or TRBD2 (5 bases each). The CDR3 runs to 11 residues. Germline V gives CDR1 MDHEN, CDR2 SYDVKM. V was trimmed by 9 bases and J by 3 bases, leaving 9 bases between them. CDR3 loop: CASMGVYEQYF. The CDR3 bases are TGTGCCAGTATGGGGGTCTACGAGCAGTACTTC.

The chain recombines TRBV28 with TRBJ2-1, with 8 positions matching TRBD2. Per the germline V gene, CDR1 is MDHEN and CDR2 is SYDVKM. The trim removed 6 bases at V and 0 bases at J, leaving 4 bases unmatched. This CDR3 contains 15 residues. The CDR3 region is CASRRSGSSYNEQFF. For the CDR3, the DNA is TGTGCCAGCAGGCGGAGCGGGAGCTCCTACAATGAGCAGTTCTTC.

This clone appeared a few times. The V call is TRBV19, the J call TRBJ1-6; TRBD1 agrees at 8 bases. V lost 6 bases and J lost 10; bases outside the gene matches: 5. This CDR3 spans 13 amino acids. Germline CDR1 LNHDA, CDR2 SQIVND (reference sequence). The CDR3 DNA sequence: TGTGCCAGTAGAGACAGGGGTGGATCACCCCTCCACTTT. Protein sequence: CASRDRGGSPLHF. Full variable domain (rest looked up from reference TRBV19 and TRBJ1-6): DGGITQSPKYLFRKEGQNVTLSCEQNLNHDAMYWYRQDPGQGLRLIYYSQIVNDFQKGDIAEGYSVSREKKESFPLTVTSAQKNPTAFYLCASRDRGGSPLHFGNGTRLTVT.

V gene TRBV10-1 combines with J gene TRBJ2-3; D is unresolved. Per the germline V gene, CDR1 is WNHNN and CDR2 is SYGVQD (reference sequence). The length of the CDR3 is 13 residues. V lost 0 bases and J 4 bases, leaving 5 bases between the germline ends. The CDR3 DNA sequence: TGCGCCAGCAGTGAGTCGATTGCAGATACGCAGTATTTT. It is translated as CASSESIADTQYF.

This rearrangement joins TRBV5-1 to TRBJ2-2; the match to TRBD2 covers 9 bases. The CDR3 length is 14 residues. Looked up from germline, CDR1 is SGHRS and CDR2 is YFSETQ. V shed 6 bases, J shed 3 bases, and the junction held 3 bases outside the gene matches. The CDR3 bases are TGCGCCAGCAAAATAGCGGGAGACACCGGGGAGCTGTTTTTT. It yields the protein CASKIAGDTGELFF.

The CDR3 DNA follows: TGCAGCGTTGGTCCCGCGGGAGATGAACGGCAGTACTTC. Amino acid sequence: CSVGPAGDERQYF. This rearrangement joins TRBV29-1 to TRBJ2-7, with 7 positions matching TRBD2. Losses at the gene ends were 4 bases for V and 9 bases for J; bases not matched to a gene: 12. The CDR3 sequence is 13 residues long. CDR1 is SQVTM and CDR2 is ANQGSEA in the germline V gene.

This clone came up once. This chain uses TRBV9 with TRBJ1-2; no clear D. V lost 2 bases and J lost 7, with 18 bases in between. This CDR3 has 15 amino acids. Germline loops: CDR1 SGDLS, CDR2 YYNGEE. The DNA of the CDR3 is TGTGCCAGCAGCGTCGCCCAGGTGGGGTTTGGTGGCTACACCTTC. It is translated as CASSVAQVGFGGYTF.

The gene calls are TRBV28 and TRBJ2-2; tentative D call: TRBD2 (6 bases). CDR1 and CDR2 (germline): MDHEN, SYDVKM. There are 15 residues in the CDR3. V was shortened by 6 bases and J by 1 base, with 12 bases between the two germline ends. CDR3 bases: TGTGCCAGCAGCCCCCGGGGACTGAACACCGGGGAGCTGTTTTTT. It codes for CASSPRGLNTGELFF.

The chain couples TRBV29-1 to TRBJ2-7; D not resolved. Germline loops: CDR1 SQVTM, CDR2 ANQGSEA. The ends were cut back, 2 bases at V and 4 bases at J, with 9 bases in the middle. There are 12 residues in the CDR3. As DNA, the CDR3 is TGCAGCGTTGAAATAGGTCCTTACGAGCAGTACTTC. Translating gives CSVEIGPYEQYF.

The genes are TRBV9 and TRBJ1-6; TRBD1 is a possible D gene (6 bases). This CDR3 contains 15 residues. V lost 3 bases, J lost 10 bases, and 17 bases lay in between. Germline CDR1 reads SGDLS; CDR2 reads YYNGEE. The CDR3 DNA follows: TGTGCCAGCAGCGGGTCCGGGGGCGGCAAATCACCCCTCCACTTT. Amino acid sequence: CASSGSGGGKSPLHF.

In this sample, this clone turned up a few times. The gene calls are TRBV6-1 and TRBJ2-2; D may be TRBD2 (7 bases). Trimming took 2 bases from V and 5 from J, leaving 12 bases between them. Germline V gene data show CDR1 as MNHNS and CDR2 as SASEGT. This CDR3 is 15 amino acids long. The CDR3 DNA reads as TGTGCCAGCAGTGAATTGCGGGGGCGTACCGGGGAGCTGTTTTTT. This translates into CASSELRGRTGELFF.

This chain uses TRBV5-5 with TRBJ2-7; possibly TRBD2 for D (5 bases). The CDR3 totals 15 residues. Trimming removed 2 bases at V and 0 bases at J, with 12 bases between. Germline V gene lookup returns CDR1 SGHKS and CDR2 YYEKEE (reference sequence). The CDR3 is CASSLDLAYSYEQYF. CDR3 nucleotides: TGTGCCAGCAGCTTAGATCTAGCTTACTCCTACGAGCAGTACTTC.

In this sample, this clone turned up once. The rearrangement joins TRBV5-1 to TRBJ2-3; 7 bases match TRBD1. V lost 0 bases to trimming and J lost 2 bases; unmatched junction nucleotides: 9. Germline V gene lookup returns CDR1 SGHRS and CDR2 YFSETQ. The CDR3 length is 17 residues. CDR3 in amino acids: CASSLGWDRKLTDTQYF. Written as DNA, the CDR3 is TGCGCCAGCAGCTTGGGCTGGGACAGAAAACTCACAGATACGCAGTATTTT.

This chain joins TRBV25-1 and TRBJ2-5, with D possibly TRBD1 on 6 matching bases. Germline CDR1 reads MGHDK; CDR2 reads SYGVNS. Deletions cut 6 bases from V and 4 bases from J, with 12 bases between. This CDR3 has 13 residues. The CDR3 DNA is TGTGCCAGCAGATTACAGGGTTCAGAGACCCAGTACTTC. This sequence encodes CASRLQGSETQYF. Full variable domain (remainder filled in from reference TRBV25-1 and TRBJ2-5): EADIYQTPRYLVIGTGKKITLECSQTMGHDKMYWYQQDPGMELHLIHYSYGVNSTEKGDLSSESTVSRIRTEHFPLTLESARPSHTSQYLCASRLQGSETQYFGPGTRLLVL.

The chain recombines TRBV9 with TRBJ2-2; tentatively, D is TRBD2 (5 bases). The CDR3 covers 13 residues. V shed 5 bases and J shed 6 bases, with 11 bases lying between them. Looked up from germline, CDR1 is SGDLS and CDR2 is YYNGEE. CDR3 protein: CASSRGRSGELFF. Here the CDR3 DNA reads TGTGCCAGCAGTCGCGGGCGGTCCGGGGAGCTGTTTTTT.